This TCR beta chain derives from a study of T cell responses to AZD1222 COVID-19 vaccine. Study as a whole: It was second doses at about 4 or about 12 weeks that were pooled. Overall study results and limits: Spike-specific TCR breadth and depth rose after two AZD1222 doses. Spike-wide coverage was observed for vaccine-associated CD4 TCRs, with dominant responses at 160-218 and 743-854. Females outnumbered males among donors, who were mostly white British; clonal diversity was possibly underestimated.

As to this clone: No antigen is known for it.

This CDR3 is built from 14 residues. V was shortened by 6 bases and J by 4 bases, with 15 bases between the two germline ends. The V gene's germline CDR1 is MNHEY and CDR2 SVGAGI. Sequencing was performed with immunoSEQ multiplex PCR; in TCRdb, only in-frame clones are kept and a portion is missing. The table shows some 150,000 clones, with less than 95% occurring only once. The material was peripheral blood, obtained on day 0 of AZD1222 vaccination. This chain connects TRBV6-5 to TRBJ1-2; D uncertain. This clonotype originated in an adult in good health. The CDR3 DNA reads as TGTGCCAGCAGGGGGAGAACACAGACCTATGGCTACACCTTC. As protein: CASRGRTQTYGYTF.